The present entry profiles one TCR beta chain with its context. This sample is drawn from a study of shared clonotypes between healthy human individuals. The CDR3 runs 17 residues. V lost 3 bases and J 2 bases, leaving 17 bases between the germline ends. Germline CDR1 SNHLY, CDR2 FYNNEI. Several immunoSEQ 96-well plates shared each subset's DNA, each plate a replicate. Sorted-subset replicate PCR reactions were performed with about 200 ng DNA, corresponding to 30,000 or so T cell genomes. Sequencing used immunoSEQ multiplex PCR; TCRdb keeps in-frame clones, though not all of them. The table shows about 2.2 million clones, with roughly 93% occurring only once. CD45RO-negative CD8 cells positively selected for CCR7 made up the naive population, which excluded terminally differentiated effector memory CD45RA+ cells.

The rearrangement links TRBV2 to TRBJ1-3; D is undetermined. Material for sequencing was naive CD8+ T cells from PBMCs. This TCR came from a man aged 18 to 29 in good health. Some clones in this sample may be carry-over from other donors' samples. The CDR3 reads CASSDVVRLIAGNTIYF. In DNA, the CDR3 is TGTGCCAGCAGTGATGTGGTACGTTTAATTGCTGGAAACACCATATATTTT.